The 29 T cell receptor beta chains below all came from one sample that was sequenced in a study of T cells in Graves' hyperthyroidism and ophthalmopathy. RNA transcripts gave rise to amplified TCR beta CDR3 regions. The HTBI primer set served for first-round RT-PCR of the TCR CDR3. Each CDR3 protein is one row after TCRdb ran MiXCR on the multiplex PCR reads. The sample lists under 350,000 distinct CDR3 sequences; roughly 13% were seen once. Sequencing used blood. The receptors come from a woman aged 40-49 years with Graves' ophthalmopathy.

The chain couples TRBV13 to TRBJ2-1; TRBD2 is a possible D gene (6 bases). The CDR3 loop spans 17 amino acids. The V and J ends lost 4 bases and 0 bases respectively, with 16 bases between them. Germline CDR1 is PRHDT and CDR2 is FYEKMQ (reference sequence). The CDR3 nucleotides read TGTGCCAGCAGCTCCCTCCTAGCGCTCAGCTCCTACAATGAGCAGTTCTTC. This translates into CASSSLLALSSYNEQFF.

In this sample, this clonotype turned up many times. V and J are TRBV11-2 and TRBJ2-7; 7 bases are a match to TRBD2. V lost 2 bases to trimming and J lost 4 bases; unmatched junction nucleotides: 5. Looked up from germline, CDR1 is SGHAT and CDR2 is FQNNGV. This CDR3 has 14 residues. The CDR3 spells CASSLPQGGYEQYF. In nucleotides, the CDR3 is TGTGCCAGCAGCTTACCCCAGGGAGGGTACGAGCAGTACTTC.

Only a few counts were recorded for this clonotype. The chain is built from TRBV5-5 and TRBJ2-5; the D gene is possibly TRBD1 (5 bases). The germline V gene has CDR1 SGHKS and CDR2 YYEKEE (reference sequence). The V end lost 7 bases, the J end lost 0 bases, and 22 bases lay between the germline ends. This CDR3 is 17 amino acids long. The CDR3 coding sequence is TGTGCCAGCTCACCATCTAGGGGATCCAACAACCAAGAGACCCAGTACTTC. Encoded protein: CASSPSRGSNNQETQYF.

Ten or more counts support this clonotype. This rearrangement joins TRBV18 to TRBJ2-5; 7 nucleotides agree with TRBD2. V shed 4 bases, J shed 1 base, and the junction held 3 bases outside the gene matches. Germline lookup yields CDR1 KGHSH and CDR2 LQKENI. The CDR3 spans 14 residues. The CDR3 DNA sequence: TGTGCCAGCTCACGGCTAGCGGCCCAAGAGACCCAGTACTTC. Protein product: CASSRLAAQETQYF.

This clonotype came up many times. The genes are TRBV6-1 and TRBJ2-7; D might be TRBD2 (5 bases). Per germline, CDR1 MNHNS and CDR2 SASEGT. The V end lost 1 base, the J end lost 0 bases, and 16 bases lay between the germline ends. CDR3 size: 17 residues. The DNA of the CDR3 is TGTGCCAGCAGTGAAGACAGAAACGACTACAACTCCTACGAGCAGTACTTC. Residues: CASSEDRNDYNSYEQYF.

The chain links TRBV19 to TRBJ1-5, with 11 bases matching TRBD1. Germline V CDR1 and CDR2: LNHDA, SQIVND (reference sequence). The CDR3 is made up of 16 amino acids. V was pared by 5 bases and J by 4 bases, with 7 bases of the junction left unmatched. CDR3 bases: TGTGCCAGTAGTCCTAGTGGGGACAGGGGGAATCAGCCCCAGCATTTT. It specifies CASSPSGDRGNQPQHF.

This clonotype was seen repeatedly, ten times or more. This chain connects TRBV20-1 to TRBJ1-1; TRBD1 matches at 7 bases. Germline CDR1 reads DFQATT; CDR2 reads SNEGSKA (reference sequence). The length of the CDR3 is 13 residues. V shed 5 bases and J 5 bases; nucleotides not matched to a gene: 8. The CDR3 nucleotides are TGCAGTGCTCCACACAGGGGAGGGACTGAAGCTTTCTTT. It translates to CSAPHRGGTEAFF.

In this sample, this clonotype turned up many times. This chain joins TRBV9 and TRBJ2-1, with 11 bases aligning to TRBD2. The trim removed 0 bases at V and 7 bases at J, leaving 9 bases unmatched. The CDR3 contains 17 residues. Germline V CDR1 and CDR2: SGDLS, YYNGEE. For the CDR3, the DNA is TGTGCCAGCAGCGTAGGCCCGGGACTAGCGGTGGAGAATGAGCAGTTCTTC. Its translation: CASSVGPGLAVENEQFF. The complete variable domain, with remaining parts taken from reference TRBV9 and TRBJ2-1, reads DSGVTQTPKHLITATGQRVTLRCSPRSGDLSVYWYQQSLDQGLQFLIQYYNGEERAKGNILERFSAQQFPDLHSELNLSSLELGDSALYFCASSVGPGLAVENEQFFGPGTRLTVL.

This clonotype was picked up many times. J is TRBJ2-3 and V is TRBV27; the D call may be TRBD1 or TRBD2 (5 bases each). The germline V gene encodes CDR1 MNHEY and CDR2 SMNVEV (reference sequence). This CDR3 contains 15 residues. The V end lost 6 bases, the J end lost 0 bases, and 13 bases lay between the germline ends. In DNA, the CDR3 is TGTGCCAGCAGCCCGGGGCCCTCTAGCACAGATACGCAGTATTTT. Translation: CASSPGPSSTDTQYF.

The V gene is TRBV12-3 or TRBV12-4, the J gene TRBJ2-7; 9 bases match TRBD2. J gave up 0 bases and V 6 bases, and 6 bases lay outside the gene matches. The CDR3 runs 15 residues. The CDR3 DNA reads as TGTGCCAGCAGCCTCACTAGCGGGTACTCCTACGAGCAGTACTTC. It yields the protein CASSLTSGYSYEQYF.

In its sample, this clonotype was seen many times. This rearrangement joins TRBV12-3 or TRBV12-4 to TRBJ2-5, with D possibly matching TRBD2 (5 bases). The CDR3 has 13 amino acids. V lost 2 bases, J lost 5 bases, and 9 bases lay in between. CDR3 DNA sequence: TGTGCCAGCAGTTTAACGGGGTGGGAGACCCAGTACTTC. Its translation is CASSLTGWETQYF.

This clonotype was seen repeatedly, ten times or more. V usage is TRBV7-2 and J usage is TRBJ2-3; TRBD2 agrees at 11 bases. V gave up 4 bases and J gave up 2 bases; unmatched junction bases: 5. Germline V gene data show CDR1 as SGHTA and CDR2 as FQGNSA. The CDR3 length is 16 residues. The CDR3 region has the DNA TGTGCCAGCAGCTGGGGACTAGCGGAGCTCACAGATACGCAGTATTTT. It encodes CASSWGLAELTDTQYF.

This clonotype turned up a few times. The chain links TRBV28 to TRBJ2-5; D not certain. The CDR3 is 15 residues long. The germline gives CDR1 MDHEN, CDR2 SYDVKM. The V gene lost 6 bases and the J gene lost 1 base, with 15 bases spanning the gap. CDR3 nucleotides: TGTGCCAGCAGCAACCCCCAAAGTTTCCAAGAGACCCAGTACTTC. Residues: CASSNPQSFQETQYF.

Ten or more counts support this clonotype. The chain uses TRBV29-1 and TRBJ1-2, with 7 bases aligning to TRBD1. Germline values: CDR1 SQVTM, CDR2 ANQGSEA. J lost 4 bases, V lost 4 bases, and 6 bases had no gene match. This CDR3 is 13 amino acids long. CDR3 region: CSVAQGSGYGYTF. The CDR3 DNA sequence: TGCAGCGTTGCACAGGGGTCGGGCTATGGCTACACCTTC.

This clonotype was counted between two and nine times. This chain uses TRBV19 with TRBJ1-1, with 7 bases matching TRBD1. The CDR3 has 15 residues. Germline V gene lookup returns CDR1 LNHDA and CDR2 SQIVND (reference sequence). Trimming cost V 6 bases and J 3 bases; bases outside gene matches: 10. The CDR3 region has the DNA TGTGCCAGTAGGACCGCGACAGGGTTGGACACTGAAGCTTTCTTT. It translates to CASRTATGLDTEAFF. The variable domain in full, completed from reference TRBV19 and TRBJ1-1, reads DGGITQSPKYLFRKEGQNVTLSCEQNLNHDAMYWYRQDPGQGLRLIYYSQIVNDFQKGDIAEGYSVSREKKESFPLTVTSAQKNPTAFYLCASRTATGLDTEAFFGQGTRLTVV.

This clonotype was observed at least ten times. The chain carries TRBV19 and TRBJ1-2; D is perhaps TRBD1 (5 bases). This CDR3 contains 15 residues. Germline V gene lookup returns CDR1 LNHDA and CDR2 SQIVND (reference sequence). V lost 4 bases and J 6 bases, leaving 18 bases between the germline ends. CDR3 region: CASSTLGRASNGYTF. The CDR3 nucleotides read TGTGCCAGTAGTACCTTGGGCAGGGCATCTAATGGCTACACCTTC.

The chain recombines TRBV19 with TRBJ1-1, with TRBD1 matching 8 bases. With 6 bases clipped from V and 3 bases from J, the junction kept 3 bases outside the gene matches. Germline loops: CDR1 LNHDA, CDR2 SQIVND (reference sequence). The CDR3 has 13 amino acids. CDR3 amino acids: CASRDRGYTEAFF. CDR3 in DNA: TGTGCCAGTAGAGACAGGGGCTACACTGAAGCTTTCTTT.

The table lists this clonotype with many counts. The rearrangement links TRBV14 to TRBJ1-1; tentatively, D is TRBD1 (6 bases). The germline V gene encodes CDR1 SGHDN and CDR2 FVKESK. V lost 1 base to trimming and J lost 5 bases, with 14 bases between them. The CDR3 runs 15 residues. The CDR3 bases are TGTGCCAGCAGCCAAGCCATGAACAGGGTAACTGAAGCTTTCTTT. Protein product: CASSQAMNRVTEAFF.

This clonotype was observed a handful of times. The rearrangement links TRBV6-1 to TRBJ2-1, with 9 bases fitting TRBD2. The CDR3 covers 14 residues. The V segment lost 7 bases and the J segment 10 bases; nucleotides outside the gene matches: 11. Looked up from germline, CDR1 is MNHNS and CDR2 is SASEGT. Here the CDR3 DNA reads TGTGCCAGCACCCGGACTAGCGCCCTCGGGGAGCAGTTCTTC. Its protein product is CASTRTSALGEQFF.

This clonotype was recorded at least ten times. The gene calls are TRBV2 and TRBJ1-4; 9 nucleotides align to TRBD1. J lost 11 bases, V lost 2 bases, and 6 bases had no gene match. The CDR3 totals 14 residues. The germline CDR1 and CDR2 sequences are SNHLY and FYNNEI. CDR3 nucleotide sequence: TGTGCCAGCAGTGAAACTCGACAGGGGGGGAAACTGTTTTTT. Translating gives CASSETRQGGKLFF.

The J gene is TRBJ1-2, the V gene TRBV14; no clear D. The CDR3 covers 14 residues. V was cut by 1 base and J by 2 bases, with 8 bases left in between. Germline CDR1 SGHDN, CDR2 FVKESK. CDR3 residues: CASSQVDGNYGYTF. The CDR3 nucleotides are TGTGCCAGCAGCCAAGTCGACGGGAACTATGGCTACACCTTC.

This clonotype was counted many times. The CDR3 loop is CASSYTRGGSPLHF. CDR3 bases: TGTGCCAGCAGTTACACCAGGGGAGGTTCACCCCTCCACTTT. The chain combines TRBV6-1 with TRBJ1-6; D may be TRBD1 (6 bases). Germline V CDR1 and CDR2: MNHNS, SASEGT. This CDR3 comprises 14 residues. Trimming stripped 5 bases from V and 9 bases from J, with 14 bases between.

This clonotype was observed at least ten times. The gene calls are TRBV24-1 and TRBJ1-2; D remains ambiguous. The V end was cut by 3 bases, the J end by 8 bases, with 9 bases between. CDR3 size: 12 residues. The germline gives CDR1 KGHDR, CDR2 SFDVKD. The CDR3 nucleotides are TGTGCCACCAGTGATCCCATGGACGGCTACACCTTC. Translating it yields CATSDPMDGYTF.

The table lists this clonotype with a few counts. The chain combines TRBV19 with TRBJ2-1; 14 bases agree with TRBD2. Germline loops: CDR1 LNHDA, CDR2 SQIVND (reference sequence). There are 16 residues in the CDR3. V lost 5 bases and J lost 6; bases outside the gene matches: 6. The CDR3 here is CASSPLTSGRVNEQFF. The DNA for the CDR3 is TGTGCCAGTAGTCCTCTGACTAGCGGGAGGGTCAATGAGCAGTTCTTC.

This rearrangement joins TRBV3-1 to TRBJ2-5; no clear D gene. The CDR3 spans 13 residues. V was cut by 1 base and J by 2 bases, with 5 bases left in between. Germline assignment: CDR1 LGHDT and CDR2 YNNKEL (reference sequence). CDR3 in DNA: TGTGCCAGCAGCCAAGCCAAACAAGAGACCCAGTACTTC. Its translation is CASSQAKQETQYF.

This clonotype was counted many times. The chain is built from TRBV10-3 and TRBJ2-2, with D uncertain. Germline V gene data show CDR1 as ENHRY and CDR2 as SYGVKD. Between the trimmed V and J ends, which lost 6 bases and 2 bases, there was a span of 1 base. The CDR3 has 11 amino acids. The CDR3: CAISNTGELFF. The CDR3 nucleotides are TGTGCCATCAGCAACACCGGGGAGCTGTTTTTT.

This clonotype appeared a few times. The chain recombines TRBV25-1 with TRBJ2-3; TRBD2 agrees at 10 bases. The CDR3 has 21 residues. CDR1 and CDR2 from the germline V gene are MGHDK and SYGVNS. Trimming took 4 bases from V and 2 from J; bases not matched to a gene: 21. CDR3 sequence (DNA): TGTGCCAGCAGTGGAACTACCGCACAACTAGCGGGGCCAGTTTACACAGATACGCAGTATTTT. It yields the protein CASSGTTAQLAGPVYTDTQYF.

Remarks on this clonotype: The junction does not match germline at one end; this may be a read error. V usage is TRBV29-1 and J usage is TRBJ2-3; D not resolved. This CDR3 is built from 11 residues. The V gene's germline CDR1 is SQVTM and CDR2 ANQGSEA. This CDR3 reads CSVTSTDMQYF. The DNA for the CDR3 is TGCAGCGTCACCAGCACAGATATGCAGTATTTT.

This clonotype was picked up many times. CDR3 DNA: TGTGCCAGCAGAACCGGGACCCCGATCGGGGTCGGGGAGCTGTTTTTT. The encoded protein is CASRTGTPIGVGELFF. The V and J genes are TRBV28 and TRBJ2-2; TRBD1 or TRBD2 may be the D gene (5 bases each). V gave up 6 bases and J gave up 7 bases, with 21 bases separating them. CDR1 and CDR2 from the germline V gene are MDHEN and SYDVKM. The CDR3 runs to 16 residues.